The present TCR beta chain was sequenced within a study of T cells after posttransplantation cyclophosphamide. General study results and limits: Blood and skin or GI T cell repertoires showed limited TRB overlap.

Trimming at V came to 5 bases and at J to 1 base, leaving 5 bases not matched to a gene. The CDR3 spans 15 residues. The germline V gene encodes CDR1 SGHTA and CDR2 FQGTGA. Assay: immunoSEQ multiplex PCR; the TCRdb copy retains only in-frame clones and omits some. Listed for the sample are 12,000 or so clones, none seen a single time. The sample holds many counts of this clone. Its antigen remains unidentified. Treatment was busulfan-fludarabine conditioning, a marrow graft, and cyclophosphamide on days +3 and +4. Material: PBMCs, obtained after allogeneic stem cell transplant with posttransplant cyclophosphamide. The sequence was obtained from a female patient aged 35 to 55 who received an allogeneic stem cell transplant from a related donor, was CMV-positive, and had acute GVHD only. Part of the T cells may come from the graft donor. The chain combines TRBV7-3 with TRBJ2-3; 8 bases match TRBD2. In DNA, the CDR3 is TGTGCCAGCAGCCTGCGGGGGGCGGGCACAGATACGCAGTATTTT. This sequence encodes CASSLRGAGTDTQYF. Based on the CDR3 plus reference TRBV7-3 and TRBJ2-3, the full variable domain is GAGVSQTPSNKVTEKGKYVELRCDPISGHTALYWYRQSLGQGPEFLIYFQGTGAADDSGLPNDRFFAVRPEGSVSTLKIQRTERGDSAVYLCASSLRGAGTDTQYFGPGTRLTVL.